The 14 T cell receptor beta chains presented below share a single source sample, sequenced in a study of T cells in Graves' hyperthyroidism and ophthalmopathy. The investigators amplified TCR beta CDR3 regions from RNA transcripts. In the first-round RT-PCR of the TCR CDR3, the HTBI primer set was used. TCRdb fed the multiplex PCR reads into MiXCR, producing one record per CDR3 protein. The repertoire consists of about 700,000 distinct CDR3 sequences, with 13% to 15% occurring once and the leading ten covering 10%. Sequencing input: blood. Receptors originate from a young woman with Graves' hyperthyroidism.

This clonotype was seen many times. V usage is TRBV7-2 and J usage is TRBJ2-3; perhaps TRBD1 as D (5 bases). Per germline, CDR1 SGHTA and CDR2 FQGNSA. This CDR3 spans 14 amino acids. V dropped 3 bases and J dropped 0 bases, with 7 bases sitting between them. The CDR3 bases are TGTGCCAGCAGCTTCCGACAGAGCACAGATACGCAGTATTTT. This sequence encodes CASSFRQSTDTQYF. Full variable domain (remainder filled in from reference TRBV7-2 and TRBJ2-3): GAGVSQSPSNKVTEKGKDVELRCDPISGHTALYWYRQSLGQGLEFLIYFQGNSAPDKSGLPSDRFSAERTGGSVSTLTIQRTQQEDSAVYLCASSFRQSTDTQYFGPGTRLTVL.

This clonotype was recorded at least ten times. The chain employs TRBV20-1 and TRBJ2-3; D possibly corresponds to TRBD2 (6 bases). The CDR3 sequence is 12 residues long. The V gene's germline CDR1 is DFQATT and CDR2 SNEGSKA (reference sequence). The V gene lost 6 bases and the J gene lost 2 bases, with 9 bases spanning the gap. The CDR3 coding sequence is TGCAGTGCGGGACTTCCCACAGATACGCAGTATTTT. This gives the protein CSAGLPTDTQYF.

This clonotype was seen many times. The chain has TRBV28 and TRBJ1-6; D call uncertain. Trimming cost V 5 bases and J 7 bases, with 6 bases left between them. This CDR3 has 12 residues. Germline lookup yields CDR1 MDHEN and CDR2 SYDVKM. The CDR3 sequence is CASSRNNSPLHF. The CDR3 DNA is TGTGCCAGCAGTCGAAACAATTCACCCCTCCACTTT.

This clonotype came up once. With a much larger clone just one base away, this may be a read error. The chain couples TRBV3-1 to TRBJ2-7; 8 nucleotides line up with TRBD2. The end of the DNA is better explained by TRBJ2-1, so the J call may be wrong. The germline V gene has CDR1 LGHDT and CDR2 YNNKEL (reference sequence). The CDR3 runs 17 residues. DNA for the CDR3: TGTGCCAGCAGCCAAGATCCGACGGGAGGGCACCGCTACGAGCAGTTCTTC. Protein product: CASSQDPTGGHRYEQFF.

The rearrangement joins TRBV5-6 to TRBJ2-5; D is unresolved. V lost 2 bases and J lost 1, with 9 bases in between. This CDR3 has 14 residues. Germline CDR1 reads SGHDT; CDR2 reads YYEEEE. This chain's CDR3 is CASSFQRFQETQYF. The CDR3 DNA sequence: TGTGCCAGCAGCTTCCAGAGGTTCCAAGAGACCCAGTACTTC.

CDR3 loop: CASSALTGPSGANVLTF. The CDR3 coding sequence is TGTGCCAGCAGCGCTTTAACAGGGCCCTCTGGGGCCAACGTCCTGACTTTC. J is TRBJ2-6 and V is TRBV9, with D tentatively TRBD1 (6 bases). Trimming removed 3 bases at V and 0 bases at J, with 13 bases between. This CDR3 has 17 amino acids. Germline values: CDR1 SGDLS, CDR2 YYNGEE.

The sample holds many counts of this clonotype. The chain recombines TRBV6-2 or TRBV6-3 with TRBJ1-6; no firm D call. Germline CDR1 MNHEY, CDR2 SVGEGT. Trimming cost V 7 bases and J 8 bases, with 6 bases left between them. CDR3 length equals 11 residues. This chain's CDR3 is CASKRDSPLHF. DNA of the CDR3: TGTGCCAGCAAACGAGATTCACCCCTCCACTTT.

The gene calls are TRBV13 and TRBJ2-1; 14 bases match TRBD2. J was trimmed by 13 bases and V by 5 bases; bases with no gene match: 7. The CDR3 extends over 14 amino acids. CDR1 is PRHDT, CDR2 FYEKMQ, per germline (reference sequence). The CDR3 sequence is CASSEQGTSGRQFF. CDR3 DNA: TGTGCCAGCAGCGAGCAAGGGACTAGCGGGAGACAGTTCTTC.

The sample holds many counts of this clonotype. The genes are TRBV30 and TRBJ2-7; 7 bases agree with TRBD1. The length of the CDR3 is 13 residues. Per germline, CDR1 GTSNPN and CDR2 SVGIG (reference sequence). V was clipped by 7 bases and J by 3 bases; unmatched bases: 9. CDR3 sequence reads: CALKGDSHYEQYF. The CDR3 DNA is TGTGCCTTGAAGGGGGACAGCCACTACGAGCAGTACTTC.

Comments on this clonotype: This CDR3 is missing its conserved last phenylalanine or tryptophan, likely due to a read error. The gene calls are TRBV30 and TRBJ1-5; no reliable D call. The germline CDR1 and CDR2 sequences are GTSNPN and SVGIG (reference sequence). Trimming cost V 2 bases and J 4 bases, with 9 bases left between them. This CDR3 is 13 amino acids long. CDR3 residues: CAWSSSGNQPQHS. The DNA for the CDR3 is TGTGCCTGGAGTTCGTCGGGGAATCAGCCCCAGCATTCT.

The gene calls are TRBV15 and TRBJ1-5, with a weak D call TRBD1 (5 bases). Germline lookup yields CDR1 LNHNV and CDR2 YYDKDF (reference sequence). Trimming removed 3 bases at V and 3 bases at J, with 12 bases between. The CDR3 has 15 amino acids. In DNA form, the CDR3 reads TGTGCCACCAGCAGTTTCAGGGTAAACAATCAGCCCCAGCATTTT. Translating it yields CATSSFRVNNQPQHF.

This clonotype appeared a few times. The rearrangement uses TRBV5-8 and TRBJ2-7; D remains ambiguous. This CDR3 comprises 10 residues. V shed 9 bases and J shed 6 bases, with 10 bases lying between them. Germline V gene sequence: CDR1 SGHTS, CDR2 YDEGEE. In DNA, the CDR3 is TGTGCCACCCATAGGATCGAGCAGTACTTC. It yields the protein CATHRIEQYF.

The V and J genes are TRBV5-1 and TRBJ2-2, with D perhaps matching TRBD1 (6 bases). CDR3 length equals 17 residues. The germline gives CDR1 SGHRS, CDR2 YFSETQ. Trimming left V 3 bases short and J 8 bases short, with 23 bases between. This chain's CDR3 is CASSYERHTGNAGELFF. In DNA, the CDR3 is TGCGCCAGCAGCTACGAACGACATACAGGGAATGCGGGGGAGCTGTTTTTT.

This clonotype was detected many times. This chain joins TRBV24-1 and TRBJ2-1; 10 bases are a match to TRBD1. Germline V lookup: CDR1 KGHDR, CDR2 SFDVKD. This CDR3 is 15 amino acids long. Trimming at V came to 4 bases and at J to 6 bases, leaving 5 bases not matched to a gene. The CDR3 is CATSDSGTGVNEQFF. CDR3 DNA: TGTGCCACCAGTGACTCCGGGACAGGGGTCAATGAGCAGTTCTTC.